The 11 T cell receptor beta chains below come from one sample, sequenced in a study of cytomegalovirus exposure and HLA in healthy donors. PCR used 60 Vbeta primers and 13 Jbeta primers. Some clones are missing from TCRdb's copy, which holds only in-frame ones; the method was immunoSEQ multiplex PCR. The top ten clones hold around 9% of a sample with around 100,000 clones, 70% of them seen once. Specimen: PBMCs. These receptors were collected from a man aged 30-40 years in good health and CMV-seropositive.

This clone was counted between two and nine times. The genes are TRBV7-9 and TRBJ2-2, with 8 bases aligning to TRBD2. Per the germline V gene, CDR1 is SEHNR and CDR2 is FQNEAQ (reference sequence). V lost 2 bases, J lost 7 bases, and 9 bases stayed unmatched. The CDR3 contains 16 residues. The CDR3 DNA reads TGTGCCAGCAGCTTAAGCGGGGGAGGAAGGAGCGGGGAGCTGTTTTTT. Its protein product is CASSLSGGGRSGELFF.

J is TRBJ2-7 and V is TRBV30, with 9 nucleotides matching TRBD1. The germline CDR1 and CDR2 sequences are GTSNPN and SVGIG (reference sequence). With 8 bases clipped from V and 1 base from J, the junction kept 6 bases outside the gene matches. There are 13 residues in the CDR3. The CDR3 loop reads CAQGTGQSYEQYF. The CDR3 DNA reads TGTGCCCAAGGGACAGGGCAATCCTACGAGCAGTACTTC.

The V and J genes are TRBV9 and TRBJ1-2; 9 bases align to TRBD1. This CDR3 spans 15 amino acids. Germline-derived CDR1 and CDR2 are SGDLS and YYNGEE. V lost 4 bases, J lost 2 bases, and 6 bases stayed unmatched. The CDR3 loop reads CASSSLGTGNYGYTF. The DNA for the CDR3 is TGTGCCAGCAGCTCTCTCGGGACAGGGAACTATGGCTACACCTTC.

This sequence joins TRBV6-5 and TRBJ2-1, with D possibly TRBD1 on 5 matching bases. The V end lost 5 bases, the J end lost 5 bases, and 16 bases lay between the germline ends. CDR1 MNHEY and CDR2 SVGAGI come from the germline V gene. CDR3 length: 15 amino acids. CDR3 nucleotide sequence: TGTGCCAGCAGTACCTTGACAGCCGAGAACAATGAGCAGTTCTTC. It codes for CASSTLTAENNEQFF.

The sample holds a few counts of this clone. The rearrangement uses TRBV11-3 and TRBJ2-1; TRBD2 agrees at 7 bases. With 2 bases clipped from V and 0 bases from J, the junction kept 13 bases outside the gene matches. Per germline, CDR1 SGHNT and CDR2 YENEEA. This CDR3 has 19 residues. This chain's CDR3 is CASSLSPLLGGSSYNEQFF. CDR3 in DNA: TGTGCCAGCAGCTTAAGCCCTCTCTTGGGGGGGAGCTCCTACAATGAGCAGTTCTTC.

This clone was picked up a small number of times. The rearrangement uses TRBV5-1 and TRBJ1-1; D remains ambiguous. Germline assignment: CDR1 SGHRS and CDR2 YFSETQ. The CDR3 runs 13 residues. Between the trimmed V and J ends, which lost 2 bases and 6 bases, there was a span of 11 bases. Here the CDR3 reads CASSFKPGAEAFF. The CDR3 coding sequence is TGCGCCAGCAGCTTTAAGCCCGGGGCTGAAGCTTTCTTT.

The chain uses TRBV19 and TRBJ1-5; D is possibly TRBD1 (5 bases). V lost 4 bases, J lost 6 bases, and 22 bases lay in between. Germline V gives CDR1 LNHDA, CDR2 SQIVND (reference sequence). This CDR3 contains 17 residues. The chain's CDR3 is CASSTSTDRVGVQPQHF. The CDR3 DNA reads TGTGCCAGTAGTACCTCGACCGACAGAGTAGGGGTTCAGCCCCAGCATTTT.

The chain joins TRBV28 to TRBJ1-2; TRBD1 is a possible D gene (5 bases). V lost 6 bases and J lost 4, with 24 bases in between. Germline CDR1 MDHEN, CDR2 SYDVKM. The CDR3 runs 17 residues. In DNA, the CDR3 is TGTGCCAGCAGCCAACCAGCGGGGCAGGGCAACGTCTATGGCTACACCTTC. The encoded protein is CASSQPAGQGNVYGYTF.

In its sample, this clone was seen a few times. The chain joins TRBV19 to TRBJ1-1; 7 positions match TRBD1. Germline-derived CDR1 and CDR2 are LNHDA and SQIVND (reference sequence). The CDR3 has 18 amino acids. Trimming took 7 bases from V and 4 from J; bases not matched to a gene: 21. The CDR3 coding sequence is TGTGCCAGTACCCGTCGTGTCGGCAGGGGGATAGGAAGCACTGAAGCTTTCTTT. It specifies CASTRRVGRGIGSTEAFF.

V is TRBV5-8 and J is TRBJ1-1; TRBD1 matches 7 bases. Trimming removed 2 bases from V and 5 bases from J; junction bases left unmatched: 3. The germline V gene has CDR1 SGHTS and CDR2 YDEGEE. This CDR3 comprises 13 residues. CDR3: CASSFDRETEAFF. CDR3 DNA: TGTGCCAGCAGCTTCGACAGGGAGACTGAAGCTTTCTTT. The full variable domain, completed using reference TRBV5-8 and TRBJ1-1, is EAGVTQSPTHLIKTRGQQATLRCSPISGHTSVYWYQQALGLGLQFLLWYDEGEERNRGNFPPRFSGRQFPNYSSELNVNALELEDSALYLCASSFDRETEAFFGQGTRLTVV.

The chain couples TRBV27 to TRBJ1-1; a possible D gene is TRBD1 (5 bases). The germline gives CDR1 MNHEY, CDR2 SMNVEV (reference sequence). The length of the CDR3 is 16 residues. Trimming left V 9 bases short and J 3 bases short, with 23 bases between. The CDR3: CASHSGGWVIDTEAFF. CDR3 DNA sequence: TGTGCCAGTCACTCGGGGGGGTGGGTCATTGACACTGAAGCTTTCTTT.